The 32 T cell receptor beta chains reported below all come from one sample, sequenced in a study of CD8 T cells in ankylosing spondylitis. Study-wide results and caveats: A TCR beta motif of eight or nine highly homologous variants seemed to mark ankylosing spondylitis blood.

Each CDR3 protein gets one entry after TCRdb re-called the 5' RACE reads with MiXCR. This table holds around 440,000 distinct CDR3 sequences, more than 15% found once. What these receptors recognize is not known. The material sequenced was blood, either unsorted or a sorted T cell fraction (not recorded which). The receptors were gathered from a male donor with ankylosing spondylitis.

This clonotype occurred a few times. The J gene is TRBJ1-5, the V gene TRBV2; 8 bases fit TRBD1. Germline loops: CDR1 SNHLY, CDR2 FYNNEI. The CDR3 spans 14 residues. V lost 10 bases to trimming and J lost 5 bases; unmatched junction nucleotides: 10. The CDR3 spells CATKGQALDQPQHF. The CDR3 nucleotides read TGTGCCACCAAGGGACAGGCCCTCGATCAGCCCCAGCATTTT. The full variable domain, rest sourced from reference TRBV2 and TRBJ1-5, is EPEVTQTPSHQVTQMGQEVILRCVPISNHLYFYWYRQILGQKVEFLVSFYNNEISEKSEIFDDQFSVERPDGSNFTLKIRSTKLEDSAMYFCATKGQALDQPQHFGDGTRLSIL.

The table lists this clonotype with a few counts. This chain connects TRBV2 to TRBJ2-2; 9 nucleotides align to TRBD1. The length of the CDR3 is 14 residues. Looked up from germline, CDR1 is SNHLY and CDR2 is FYNNEI. V lost 11 bases, J lost 6 bases, and 10 bases stayed unmatched. In DNA form, the CDR3 reads TGTGCCGGAAGAGTGGACAGGGGTTCCGGGGAGCTGTTTTTT. This encodes CAGRVDRGSGELFF.

The chain has TRBV20-1 and TRBJ2-2; the match to TRBD2 covers 11 bases. The CDR3 is made up of 14 amino acids. CDR1 and CDR2 (germline): DFQATT, SNEGSKA (reference sequence). Trimming took 4 bases from V and 9 from J; bases not matched to a gene: 7. Here the CDR3 reads CSAIELAGVRELFF. CDR3 in DNA: TGCAGTGCTATCGAACTAGCGGGAGTCCGGGAGCTGTTTTTT.

J is TRBJ1-2 and V is TRBV28; tentatively, D is TRBD1 (6 bases). The length of the CDR3 is 15 residues. Germline V gives CDR1 MDHEN, CDR2 SYDVKM. Trimming removed 4 bases from V and 6 bases from J, with 18 bases in between. CDR3 coding DNA: TGTGCCAGCAGTTCCCACGGAGGGGGGTCCAATGGCTACACCTTC. Encoded protein: CASSSHGGGSNGYTF.

In this sample, this clonotype turned up a few times. V gene TRBV4-3 combines with J gene TRBJ2-3, with TRBD2 identical over 7 bases. Per germline, CDR1 LGHNA and CDR2 YSLEER. The ends lost 2 bases at V and 0 bases at J; junction bases unmatched: 2. The CDR3 is 15 amino acids. CDR3 DNA sequence: TGCGCCAGCAGCCAATTACTAGCGAGCACAGATACGCAGTATTTT. Translating it yields CASSQLLASTDTQYF.

This clonotype has only a few counts. The V call is TRBV7-9, the J call TRBJ2-1; D assignment may be TRBD1 or TRBD2 (5 bases each). The CDR3 is 16 amino acids. In germline, CDR1 is SEHNR, CDR2 FQNEAQ (reference sequence). Trimming pared 1 base from V and 3 bases from J, leaving 13 bases between. CDR3 amino acids: CASSLGEGFFYNEQFF. The CDR3, as DNA: TGTGCCAGCAGCTTAGGCGAGGGGTTCTTCTACAATGAGCAGTTCTTC.

This clonotype was counted a few times. The V gene is TRBV7-9, the J gene TRBJ2-5, with D maybe TRBD1 (5 bases). Germline V gene sequence: CDR1 SEHNR, CDR2 FQNEAQ (reference sequence). The CDR3 is 12 amino acids. With 3 bases removed from V and 3 bases from J, the gap between germline ends came to 5 bases. DNA of the CDR3: TGTGCCAGCAGCTTCAGGGAAGAGACCCAGTACTTC. Translated: CASSFREETQYF. Complete variable domain (other parts from reference TRBV7-9 and TRBJ2-5): DTGVSQNPRHKITKRGQNVTFRCDPISEHNRLYWYRQTLGQGPEFLTYFQNEAQLEKSRLLSDRFSAERPKGSFSTLEIQRTEQGDSAMYLCASSFREETQYFGPGTRLLVL.

This clonotype was observed many times. The chain carries TRBV7-9 and TRBJ2-2; tentatively, D is TRBD2 (6 bases). Trimming took 6 bases from V and 7 from J, leaving 9 bases between them. The CDR3 length is 12 residues. Germline-derived CDR1 and CDR2 are SEHNR and FQNEAQ (reference sequence). The CDR3 nucleotides are TGTGCCAGCAGACGGGAGAACGGGGAGCTGTTTTTT. Residues: CASRRENGELFF.

In its sample, this clonotype was seen many times. The chain couples TRBV5-1 to TRBJ2-1; TRBD2 is a possible D gene (5 bases). V lost 0 bases and J lost 0, with 7 bases in between. The CDR3 spans 15 residues. CDR1 and CDR2 (germline): SGHRS, YFSETQ. The CDR3: CASSLVGSSYNEQFF. CDR3 in DNA: TGCGCCAGCAGCTTGGTGGGGAGCTCCTACAATGAGCAGTTCTTC.

This clonotype has ten or more counts. J is TRBJ2-7 and V is TRBV27; TRBD2 aligns across 13 bases. CDR3 length equals 16 residues. The V segment lost 4 bases and the J segment 2 bases; nucleotides outside the gene matches: 5. Germline assignment: CDR1 MNHEY and CDR2 SMNVEV (reference sequence). CDR3 protein: CASSSGLAGVTYEQYF. Written as DNA, the CDR3 is TGTGCCAGCAGTTCCGGACTAGCGGGAGTAACCTACGAGCAGTACTTC.

The chain links TRBV7-2 to TRBJ1-5; 8 bases match TRBD1. Unmatched junction bases numbered 4, after V lost 5 bases and J lost 4 bases. Germline V gene lookup returns CDR1 SGHTA and CDR2 FQGNSA. The CDR3 sequence is 14 residues long. Here the CDR3 DNA reads TGTGCCAGCAGCGACCGGACAGGGAATCAGCCCCAGCATTTT. Translating gives CASSDRTGNQPQHF. Looking up the rest from reference TRBV7-2 and TRBJ1-5 gives the full variable domain: GAGVSQSPSNKVTEKGKDVELRCDPISGHTALYWYRQSLGQGLEFLIYFQGNSAPDKSGLPSDRFSAERTGGSVSTLTIQRTQQEDSAVYLCASSDRTGNQPQHFGDGTRLSIL.

This chain links TRBV5-1 with TRBJ2-2, with D unclear. V was pared by 4 bases and J by 1 base, with 11 bases between. CDR3 length: 15 amino acids. Looked up from germline, CDR1 is SGHRS and CDR2 is YFSETQ. CDR3 bases: TGCGCCAGCAGCCCCCCCAAGAGGAACACCGGGGAGCTGTTTTTT. Encoded protein: CASSPPKRNTGELFF.

V gene TRBV10-3 combines with J gene TRBJ1-1; the D gene is possibly TRBD1 (6 bases). The CDR3 has 15 residues. V lost 4 bases and J lost 4, with 16 bases in between. Per the germline V gene, CDR1 is ENHRY and CDR2 is SYGVKD. CDR3 sequence (DNA): TGTGCCATCAGTGGGGGCCAGGGGCTTTCCACTGAAGCTTTCTTT. The encoded protein is CAISGGQGLSTEAFF.

This clonotype was seen a few times. This sequence joins TRBV6-1 and TRBJ2-1, with TRBD2 identical over 10 bases. Per the germline V gene, CDR1 is MNHNS and CDR2 is SASEGT. Trimming cost V 4 bases and J 4 bases; bases outside gene matches: 10. This CDR3 spans 17 amino acids. The CDR3 nucleotides are TGTGCCAGCAGTGCCACCCCTAGCGGGGGTAGGTACAATGAGCAGTTCTTC. It is translated as CASSATPSGGRYNEQFF.

The V call is TRBV20-1, the J call TRBJ1-1, with D maybe TRBD1 (6 bases). V lost 5 bases to trimming and J lost 9 bases, with 13 bases between them. Germline CDR1 DFQATT, CDR2 SNEGSKA (reference sequence). The CDR3 extends over 11 amino acids. CDR3 DNA: TGCAGTGCTGGAATACAGGGTCAAGCTTTCTTT. Its protein product is CSAGIQGQAFF.

Turning to this clonotype: An end of the junction does not agree with germline; a read error may underlie this. The V gene is TRBV10-3, the J gene TRBJ2-1, with TRBD1 identical over 7 bases. CDR1 and CDR2 (germline): ENHRY, SYGVKD. The CDR3 consists of 14 residues. As DNA, the CDR3 is TGTGCCATCAGTCGCGAACTTGTGAGGGCCCAGGGGGTCTTC. As protein: CAISRELVRAQGVF.

The chain joins TRBV18 to TRBJ2-5, with D possibly being TRBD1 (5 bases). This CDR3 is 14 amino acids long. The V end lost 4 bases, the J end lost 2 bases, and 11 bases lay between the germline ends. The germline CDR1 and CDR2 sequences are KGHSH and LQKENI. The CDR3 DNA reads TGTGCCAGCTCACACCTGGACAAACAAGAGACCCAGTACTTC. Amino acids: CASSHLDKQETQYF. The full variable domain, with the rest looked up from reference TRBV18 and TRBJ2-5, is NAGVMQNPRHLVRRRGQEARLRCSPMKGHSHVYWYRQLPEEGLKFMVYLQKENIIDESGMPKERFSAEFPKEGPSILRIQQVVRGDSAAYFCASSHLDKQETQYFGPGTRLLVL.

This clonotype was counted at least ten times. One end of the junction does not line up with germline, which may come from a read error. The genes are TRBV12-3 or TRBV12-4 and TRBJ2-2, with 8 bases that match TRBD2. CDR3 length: 15 residues. The CDR3 nucleotides read TGCGCCAGCAGCTTGGCGGGGGGCAACACCGGGGAGCTGTTTTTT. It yields the protein CASSLAGGNTGELFF.

The rearrangement links TRBV28 to TRBJ2-3; perhaps TRBD2 as D (6 bases). The V end lost 2 bases, the J end lost 9 bases, and 9 bases lay between the germline ends. The CDR3 has 12 residues. From germline, CDR1 is MDHEN and CDR2 SYDVKM. The CDR3 loop reads CASSLRSGTQYF. CDR3 bases: TGTGCCAGCAGTTTACGTAGCGGCACGCAGTATTTT. The entire variable domain, with the rest obtained from reference TRBV28 and TRBJ2-3, is as follows: DVKVTQSSRYLVKRTGEKVFLECVQDMDHENMFWYRQDPGLGLRLIYFSYDVKMKEKGDIPEGYSVSREKKERFSLILESASTNQTSMYLCASSLRSGTQYFGPGTRLTVL.

The CDR3, as DNA: TGCAGTGCTAGAGAGGTGACAGGATATCCTAATGAGCAGTTCTTC. Its protein product is CSAREVTGYPNEQFF. The gene calls are TRBV20-1 and TRBJ2-1, with D possibly matching TRBD1 (6 bases). Between the trimmed V and J ends, which lost 0 bases and 7 bases, there was a span of 16 bases. Germline CDR1 is DFQATT and CDR2 is SNEGSKA (reference sequence). The CDR3 runs 15 residues.

This clonotype appeared a few times. The J gene is TRBJ2-4, the V gene TRBV20-1; D is perhaps TRBD2 (7 bases). Looked up from germline, CDR1 is DFQATT and CDR2 is SNEGSKA (reference sequence). The V end was cut by 4 bases, the J end by 9 bases, with 16 bases between. The CDR3 extends over 13 amino acids. In nucleotides, the CDR3 is TGCAGTGCTACAGGGGCTAGCGGTACCATTCAGTACTTC. Translation: CSATGASGTIQYF.

This clonotype was seen only a few times. CDR3 DNA sequence: TGCGCCAGCAGCCAAGAACTGGGGAACATTCAGTACTTC. Its translation: CASSQELGNIQYF. The rearrangement uses TRBV4-3 and TRBJ2-4; D remains ambiguous. Deletions cut 0 bases from V and 7 bases from J, with 7 bases between. The CDR3 has 13 amino acids. The germline CDR1 and CDR2 sequences are LGHNA and YSLEER.

In its sample, this clonotype was seen a few times. The chain is built from TRBV7-2 and TRBJ2-7, with a tentative D call TRBD2 (5 bases). Trimming took off 3 bases at V and 6 bases at J, with 15 bases between the two ends. The CDR3 is made up of 14 amino acids. Per the germline V gene, CDR1 is SGHTA and CDR2 is FQGNSA. The CDR3 DNA reads as TGTGCCAGCAGCTTGGTGGGAGCAAAGGTCGAGCAGTACTTC. Translating it yields CASSLVGAKVEQYF.

The rearrangement uses TRBV28 and TRBJ1-5; perhaps TRBD1 as D (5 bases). Deletions cut 6 bases from V and 1 base from J, with 19 bases between. The CDR3 sequence is 17 residues long. In germline, CDR1 is MDHEN, CDR2 SYDVKM. The CDR3 region has the DNA TGTGCCAGCAGGGAAAACGCAGGGAAAGGGAGCAATCAGCCCCAGCATTTT. It yields the protein CASRENAGKGSNQPQHF.

This clonotype was found a few times. This chain's CDR3 is CSASAPGVGGATYEQYF. The CDR3 DNA sequence: TGCAGTGCTAGTGCCCCAGGCGTGGGCGGGGCAACCTACGAGCAGTACTTC. The rearrangement links TRBV20-1 to TRBJ2-7; possible D gene TRBD2, 6 bases. CDR1 is DFQATT, CDR2 SNEGSKA, per germline (reference sequence). This CDR3 comprises 17 residues. Trimming took 3 bases from V and 2 from J, leaving 23 bases between them.

The V call is TRBV6-5, the J call TRBJ1-6; 7 bases are a match to TRBD1. The CDR3 extends over 13 amino acids. The V segment lost 4 bases and the J segment 11 bases; nucleotides outside the gene matches: 5. Germline lookup yields CDR1 MNHEY and CDR2 SVGAGI. The CDR3 reads CASSSTGTTPLHF. In DNA form, the CDR3 reads TGTGCCAGCAGTTCGACAGGGACGACACCCCTCCACTTT.

The J gene is TRBJ2-1, the V gene TRBV27, with D tentatively TRBD1 or TRBD2 (5 bases each). Germline lookup yields CDR1 MNHEY and CDR2 SMNVEV (reference sequence). The V end lost 8 bases, the J end lost 8 bases, and 10 bases lay between the germline ends. This CDR3 contains 11 residues. The CDR3 DNA is TGTGCCAGCGTGGGGGTCCATGAGCAGTTCTTC. Protein product: CASVGVHEQFF.

This sequence joins TRBV20-1 and TRBJ2-5; D is perhaps TRBD2 (5 bases). Trimming left V 4 bases short and J 5 bases short, with 26 bases between. The germline gives CDR1 DFQATT, CDR2 SNEGSKA (reference sequence). The CDR3 has 17 amino acids. The CDR3 nucleotides read TGCAGTGCTACCCCGAGGGAGCTGCTACTGGAGGCGGAGACCCAGTACTTC. It encodes CSATPRELLLEAETQYF.

The V gene is TRBV29-1, the J gene TRBJ1-1; D is ambiguous. Per the germline V gene, CDR1 is SQVTM and CDR2 is ANQGSEA. Trimming left V 2 bases short and J 1 base short, with 11 bases between. The CDR3 consists of 14 residues. The CDR3 loop reads CSVESFSQNTEAFF. The CDR3 bases are TGCAGCGTTGAAAGTTTTAGCCAGAACACTGAAGCTTTCTTT. The whole variable domain, filled in from reference TRBV29-1 and TRBJ1-1, reads SAVISQKPSRDICQRGTSLTIQCQVDSQVTMMFWYRQQPGQSLTLIATANQGSEATYESGFVIDKFPISRPNLTFSTLTVSNMSPEDSSIYLCSVESFSQNTEAFFGQGTRLTVV.

The V and J genes are TRBV5-5 and TRBJ1-4; D not resolved. The V gene's germline CDR1 is SGHKS and CDR2 YYEKEE (reference sequence). V lost 2 bases and J lost 8, with 16 bases in between. The CDR3 is 15 amino acids. The CDR3 region has the DNA TGTGCCAGCAGCTTCGGTCTAGGACGTCAGGAAAAACTGTTTTTT. As protein: CASSFGLGRQEKLFF. Together with reference TRBV5-5 and TRBJ1-4, the CDR3 gives the full variable domain: DAGVTQSPTHLIKTRGQQVTLRCSPISGHKSVSWYQQVLGQGPQFIFQYYEKEERGRGNFPDRFSARQFPNYSSELNVNALLLGDSALYLCASSFGLGRQEKLFFGSGTQLSVL.

This clonotype has just a few counts. The gene calls are TRBV5-1 and TRBJ1-4, with D tentatively TRBD1 (6 bases). V shed 4 bases and J shed 0 bases, with 16 bases lying between them. CDR1 and CDR2 (germline): SGHRS, YFSETQ. The CDR3 totals 17 residues. CDR3 loop: CASSKTGSAATNEKLFF. Here the CDR3 DNA reads TGCGCCAGCAGCAAGACAGGATCCGCTGCAACTAATGAAAAACTGTTTTTT.

On this clonotype itself: This CDR3 is missing its conserved last phenylalanine or tryptophan, likely due to a read error. J is TRBJ2-1 and V is TRBV6-1; TRBD1 matches 8 bases. Per the germline V gene, CDR1 is MNHNS and CDR2 is SASEGT. V lost 2 bases and J lost 1; bases outside the gene matches: 4. The CDR3 length is 16 residues. The CDR3 region is CASSEITGGSYNEQFL. The DNA for the CDR3 is TGTGCCAGCAGTGAAATTACAGGGGGGTCCTACAATGAGCAGTTCCTC.